The rows below give T cell receptor beta chains drawn from one sample of a study of blood T cell repertoires in COVID-19. The method was immunoSEQ multiplex PCR; TCRdb's version includes in-frame clones alone and lacks a portion of them. Among 430,000 or so clones, around 90% were seen once, and the ten largest hold roughly 0.76%. The sample consisted of peripheral blood. The receptors stem from a man younger than 35 with COVID-19, enrolled during active disease. CDR3s include the opening cysteine and the closing phenylalanine or tryptophan. A D gene is named only where the DNA matches it firmly. Part of the rows lack a size; the others show once, few, many or a class for expanded clones.

DNA | CDR3 | J | size | V | length | D
TGTGCCAGTAGTATCGGACAGGGGCAGTACTTC | CASSIGQGQYF | TRBJ2-5 | NA | TRBV19 | 11 | TRBD1
TGCGCCAGCAGCTTGAGACAGGGACTAGCGGGAGGAAACACCGGGGAGCTGTTTTTT | CASSLRQGLAGGNTGELFF | TRBJ2-2 | NA | TRBV5-1 | 19 | TRBD2
TGTGCCAGTAGTACCTTACCGACTAGGCCCACAGATACGCAGTATTTT | CASSTLPTRPTDTQYF | TRBJ2-3 | NA | TRBV19 | 16 | NA
TGTGCCAGCAGCACCCCAAATAGTAGCACAGATACGCAGTATTTT | CASSTPNSSTDTQYF | TRBJ2-3 | NA | TRBV25-1 | 15 | NA
TGTGCCAGTAGTGGGATCCGGGAGGTGACGGCCAAAAACATTCAGTACTTC | CASSGIREVTAKNIQYF | TRBJ2-4 | NA | TRBV19 | 17 | TRBD2
TGTGCCAGCAGCCAGTTTACAGGGGTGAACACTGAAGCTTTCTTT | CASSQFTGVNTEAFF | TRBJ1-1 | NA | TRBV3-1/TRBV3-2 | 15 | TRBD1
TGTGCTAGTGGTTTGCCCTACGGGGGCGAGCAGTACTTC | CASGLPYGGEQYF | TRBJ2-7 | NA | TRBV12-5 | 13 | NA
TGTGCCAGCAGCCAAGCCAACCAGGATGAGCAGTTCTTC | CASSQANQDEQFF | TRBJ2-1 | once | TRBV3-1/TRBV3-2 | 13 | NA
TGTGCCAGCAGCTTAGCGTCAGGGGGCTTTGAGCAGTACTTC | CASSLASGGFEQYF | TRBJ2-7 | NA | TRBV7-9 | 14 | TRBD1
TGTGCCAGCAGCTGGAAGCCGGGACAGGGGGAAGGAGGCTACACCTTC | CASSWKPGQGEGGYTF | TRBJ1-2 | NA | TRBV7-2 | 16 | TRBD1
TGTGCCAGTAGAAAAATGGACAGGGGAGACTATGGCTACACCTTC | CASRKMDRGDYGYTF | TRBJ1-2 | NA | TRBV19 | 15 | TRBD1
TGTGCCTGGAGCCAACAGGGGGATGGAGGCTACACCTTC | CAWSQQGDGGYTF | TRBJ1-2 | NA | TRBV30 | 13 | TRBD1
TGTGCCAGCGTTGGGGACAGGGGTAAAGCTTTCTTT | CASVGDRGKAFF | TRBJ1-1 | NA | TRBV12-3/TRBV12-4 | 12 | TRBD1
TGCGCCAGCAGCTTGGCGACAGGGGGCAACGAGCAGTACTTC | CASSLATGGNEQYF | TRBJ2-7 | NA | TRBV5-1 | 14 | TRBD1
TGTGCCAGTAGCCCCGGGAGGGGTAGCACAGATACGCAGTATTTT | CASSPGRGSTDTQYF | TRBJ2-3 | NA | TRBV19 | 15 | TRBD2
TGTGCCAGTAGTCCATCGGGGACAGATACGCAGTATTTT | CASSPSGTDTQYF | TRBJ2-3 | NA | TRBV19 | 13 | NA
TGTGCTAGTGGTTTGGTTCGGGCTGTCGGGGGGATCTCCTACGAGCAGTACTTC | CASGLVRAVGGISYEQYF | TRBJ2-7 | NA | TRBV12-5 | 18 | TRBD2
TGTGCCTGGAGTGTAGGGACAGGGGGAGGAGGTGGCTACACCTTC | CAWSVGTGGGGGYTF | TRBJ1-2 | once | TRBV30 | 15 | TRBD1
TGTGCCAGAAGCTCACTAAGAAGTTACTATTCAAAACTGTTTTTT | CARSSLRSYYSKLFF | TRBJ1-4 | NA | TRBV5-3 | 15 | NA
TGTGCCAGTAGCCAAACAGGGACCTACGAGCAGTACTTC | CASSQTGTYEQYF | TRBJ2-7 | NA | TRBV19 | 13 | NA
TGCGCCAGCACCCAGCGGGAGGGAACCTCCTACGAGCAGTACTTC | CASTQREGTSYEQYF | TRBJ2-7 | NA | TRBV5-1 | 15 | TRBD2
TGTGCCACCAGCAGAGGACAGTTTTCTCAGCCCCAGCATTTT | CATSRGQFSQPQHF | TRBJ1-5 | NA | TRBV15 | 14 | NA
TGTGCCAGCAGCTCCGACAGGGGGCGGAATCAGCCCCAGCATTTT | CASSSDRGRNQPQHF | TRBJ1-5 | NA | TRBV6-5 | 15 | TRBD1
TGTGCCAGCAGTTACATCAGGGGCCAAATCTCCCTGTACTTC | CASSYIRGQISLYF | TRBJ2-7 | NA | TRBV6-5 | 14 | NA
TGCGCCAGCAGCTTGGGGCCGCAGGGTAGCCCCACGTTGGCCTATGGCTACACCTTC | CASSLGPQGSPTLAYGYTF | TRBJ1-2 | NA | TRBV5-1 | 19 | NA
TGTGCCAGCAGTCTAGCGGGAGAAGAGCAGTTCTTC | CASSLAGEEQFF | TRBJ2-1 | NA | TRBV12-3/TRBV12-4 | 12 | TRBD2
TGTGCTAGTGGTTTGAGGACAGAAAACAATGAAAAACTGTTTTTT | CASGLRTENNEKLFF | TRBJ1-4 | few | TRBV12-5 | 15 | NA
TGCGCCAGCAGCCTTACTAGCGGGAGGACCACAGATACGCAGTATTTT | CASSLTSGRTTDTQYF | TRBJ2-3 | NA | TRBV5-1 | 16 | TRBD2
TGTGCTAGTGGGCCCGGGACTAGCGGGGGCGAGCAGTACTTC | CASGPGTSGGEQYF | TRBJ2-7 | NA | TRBV12-5 | 14 | TRBD2
TGTGCCTGGAGTGCGGCTAGCGGCACAGATACGCAGTATTTT | CAWSAASGTDTQYF | TRBJ2-3 | NA | TRBV30 | 14 | NA
TGTGCCATCAGTGAAGGCAGGGGAACTGAAGCTTTCTTT | CAISEGRGTEAFF | TRBJ1-1 | NA | TRBV10-3 | 13 | NA
TGTGCCAGCAGTTGGGACAGGGCGAACACTGAAGCTTTCTTT | CASSWDRANTEAFF | TRBJ1-1 | NA | TRBV6-5 | 14 | TRBD1
TGTGCCAGCAGTCTCAGGGAACGCTACGAGCAGTACTTC | CASSLRERYEQYF | TRBJ2-7 | NA | TRBV12-3/TRBV12-4 | 13 | NA
TGTGCCAGCTCACCACGGGGAGCAGGGGGCCTGGAGACCCAGTACTTC | CASSPRGAGGLETQYF | TRBJ2-5 | NA | TRBV18 | 16 | TRBD1
TGTGCCAGCATCCCCGCCTACGCCTACGAGCAGTACTTC | CASIPAYAYEQYF | TRBJ2-7 | few | TRBV11-3 | 13 | NA
TGTGCCAGCAGTTCGGACAGAAACTATGGCTACACCTTC | CASSSDRNYGYTF | TRBJ1-2 | NA | TRBV6-5 | 13 | NA
TGTGCCACCTCGCCAGGGGGCTATGGCTACACCTTC | CATSPGGYGYTF | TRBJ1-2 | NA | TRBV19 | 12 | TRBD1
TGCGCCAGCAGCCGCGGGGGCCTGCTTTACGAGCAGTACTTC | CASSRGGLLYEQYF | TRBJ2-7 | once | TRBV10-2 | 14 | NA
TGTGCCTGGAGTGTAAGGAGGGAAAACTATGGCTACACCTTC | CAWSVRRENYGYTF | TRBJ1-2 | few | TRBV30 | 14 | NA
TGTGCCAGCAGCCCAGGGGCTAGGAACACCGGGGAGCTGTTTTTT | CASSPGARNTGELFF | TRBJ2-2 | NA | TRBV7-9 | 15 | NA
TGTGCCAGTCAGGCGGGATATACGCAGTATTTT | CASQAGYTQYF | TRBJ2-3 | NA | TRBV12-3/TRBV12-4 | 11 | NA
TGTGCCAGCAGCCAAAAAGGGAGTGGCGGCACTGAAGCTTTCTTT | CASSQKGSGGTEAFF | TRBJ1-1 | few | TRBV3-1/TRBV3-2 | 15 | NA
TGTGCCAGCAGAGGGGATGCTCGGGACACTGAAGCTTTCTTT | CASRGDARDTEAFF | TRBJ1-1 | few | TRBV6-5 | 14 | NA
TGTGCCAGCAGACGTACTGGACAGGGCCATGGCTACACCTTC | CASRRTGQGHGYTF | TRBJ1-2 | NA | TRBV6-5 | 14 | TRBD1
TGTGCCACCAGCAGATCTACAGGGCCCTCTGGAAACACCATATATTTT | CATSRSTGPSGNTIYF | TRBJ1-3 | NA | TRBV15 | 16 | NA
TGTGCCAGCTCGCCCGGGACACCTCTGCAGGGCTACACCTTC | CASSPGTPLQGYTF | TRBJ1-2 | NA | TRBV18 | 14 | NA
TGTGCCAGCAGCTTAGATTCGGGACACCAAAATACGGCCATCGGGGAGCTGTTTTTT | CASSLDSGHQNTAIGELFF | TRBJ2-2 | NA | TRBV13 | 19 | NA
TGTGCCAGCAGCTCACAGGGGGCGAACACTGAAGCTTTCTTT | CASSSQGANTEAFF | TRBJ1-1 | NA | TRBV7-9 | 14 | TRBD1
TGTGCCAGCAGTGACGGACAGTACGACACTGAAGCTTTCTTT | CASSDGQYDTEAFF | TRBJ1-1 | NA | TRBV25-1 | 14 | NA
TGTGCCAGCAGCCACCCGAGCGATTCCGGTCAGGGGGCTTTGGGCTACACCTTC | CASSHPSDSGQGALGYTF | TRBJ1-2 | NA | TRBV5-4 | 18 | TRBD1